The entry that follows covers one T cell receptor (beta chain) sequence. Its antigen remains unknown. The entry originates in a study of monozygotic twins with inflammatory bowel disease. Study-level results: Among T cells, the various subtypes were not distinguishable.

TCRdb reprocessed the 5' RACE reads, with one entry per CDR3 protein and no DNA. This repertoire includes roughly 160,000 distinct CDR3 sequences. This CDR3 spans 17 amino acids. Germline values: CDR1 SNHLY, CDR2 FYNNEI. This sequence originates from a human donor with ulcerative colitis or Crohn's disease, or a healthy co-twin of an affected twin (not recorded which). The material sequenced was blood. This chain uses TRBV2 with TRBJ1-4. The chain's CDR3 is CASSENYRAATNEKLFF.